A single sample gave rise to the 20 T cell receptor beta chains below, sequenced in a study of beta chain features in type 1 diabetes. Of the isolated RNA, all was reverse transcribed, and so the sequenced material was expressed TCRB transcripts. Clones were read by immunoSEQ multiplex PCR, and TCRdb kept only the in-frame ones, dropping some. Among under 150,000 clones listed, about 7% were seen once. The sample consisted of central memory CD4+ T cells from blood. The receptors originated from a woman in her 30s in good health.

The sample holds a few counts of this clone. Within the sample, other DNA sequences also encode this same CDR3. The chain recombines TRBV28 with TRBJ1-5, with unresolved D. This CDR3 contains 12 residues. V was clipped by 2 bases and J by 6 bases, with 5 bases between them. Germline V CDR1 and CDR2: MDHEN, SYDVKM. CDR3 DNA sequence: TGTGCCAGCAGTTTAGAGGTTCAGCCCCAGCATTTT. This encodes CASSLEVQPQHF.

In its sample, this clone was seen a few times. This sequence joins TRBV6-1 and TRBJ2-7; D ambiguous. The CDR3 runs to 14 residues. The germline gives CDR1 MNHNS, CDR2 SASEGT. Trimming pared 2 bases from V and 1 base from J, leaving 9 bases between. This CDR3 is CASSERSPSYEQYF. The CDR3 DNA sequence: TGTGCCAGCAGTGAACGGTCTCCTTCCTACGAGCAGTACTTC.

This clone showed up just a few times. In the same sample, other DNA sequences code for this CDR3. The V call is TRBV5-1, the J call TRBJ2-1, with 11 bases aligning to TRBD2. V lost 4 bases, J lost 7 bases, and 10 bases stayed unmatched. Germline CDR1 and CDR2: SGHRS and YFSETQ. CDR3 length equals 16 residues. CDR3 sequence reads: CASSPLAGGPGNEQFF. For the CDR3, the DNA is TGCGCCAGCAGCCCATTAGCGGGAGGGCCGGGAAATGAGCAGTTCTTC.

This clone was picked up a small number of times. CDR3 region: CASSLGVPGTSGSGSYNEQFF. The CDR3, as DNA: TGCGCCAGCAGCCTGGGGGTTCCCGGGACTAGCGGGAGTGGTTCCTACAATGAGCAGTTCTTC. The chain combines TRBV5-1 with TRBJ2-1; 14 bases match TRBD2. The V gene's germline CDR1 is SGHRS and CDR2 YFSETQ. This CDR3 is built from 21 residues. Germline trimming cut 4 bases from V and 1 base from J; bases unmatched to any gene: 16.

This clone was seen a handful of times. This chain uses TRBV5-6 with TRBJ2-3; 7 bases line up with TRBD2. Germline V gene data show CDR1 as SGHDT and CDR2 as YYEEEE. J lost 7 bases, V lost 4 bases, and 15 bases had no gene match. The CDR3 has 16 amino acids. This chain's CDR3 is CASSPWTGLVGNTQYF. The CDR3 nucleotides are TGTGCCAGCAGCCCTTGGACCGGACTAGTGGGGAATACGCAGTATTTT. Full variable domain (rest looked up from reference TRBV5-6 and TRBJ2-3): DAGVTQSPTHLIKTRGQQVTLRCSPKSGHDTVSWYQQALGQGPQFIFQYYEEEERQRGNFPDRFSGHQFPNYSSELNVNALLLGDSALYLCASSPWTGLVGNTQYFGPGTRLTVL.

This clone was counted only a few times. Distinct nucleotide sequences in the sample also encode this CDR3. The chain has TRBV7-2 and TRBJ1-1; D gene ambiguous. The CDR3 totals 13 residues. Trimming removed 5 bases from V and 4 bases from J, with 11 bases in between. CDR1 and CDR2 (germline): SGHTA, FQGNSA. The CDR3 protein is CASSPRGVTEAFF. CDR3 nucleotide sequence: TGTGCCAGCAGCCCCCGGGGTGTCACTGAAGCTTTCTTT.

The rearrangement joins TRBV11-2 to TRBJ1-2, with 11 bases lining up with TRBD1. Germline V gene data show CDR1 as SGHAT and CDR2 as FQNNGV. The CDR3 consists of 17 residues. Trimming cost V 5 bases and J 8 bases; bases outside gene matches: 16. CDR3 bases: TGTGCCAGCAGCCGAACGTTAATCGCGGGACAGGGGGAAGGCTACACCTTC. As protein: CASSRTLIAGQGEGYTF.

CDR3 bases: TGTGCCAGCAGTTACGACAGACGCTATGGCTACACCTTC. Translation gives CASSYDRRYGYTF. This chain connects TRBV6-5 to TRBJ1-2; the D gene is possibly TRBD1 (5 bases). Trimming shortened V by 2 bases and J by 4 bases, and 8 bases separated the two germline ends. Germline V gene data show CDR1 as MNHEY and CDR2 as SVGAGI. CDR3 length: 13 amino acids.

This clone was seen more than once but under ten times. V is TRBV5-5 and J is TRBJ2-5, with 9 positions matching TRBD1. CDR3 length: 15 amino acids. V was clipped by 5 bases and J by 4 bases; unmatched bases: 9. Germline loops: CDR1 SGHKS, CDR2 YYEKEE (reference sequence). This chain's CDR3 is CASSPPGTGRETQYF. DNA for the CDR3: TGTGCCAGCAGTCCACCCGGGACAGGGCGAGAGACCCAGTACTTC.

This clone occurred a few times. The chain couples TRBV2 to TRBJ2-7; TRBD1 agrees at 11 bases. The CDR3 consists of 17 residues. V was pared by 2 bases and J by 2 bases, with 8 bases of the junction left unmatched. CDR1 and CDR2 from the germline V gene are SNHLY and FYNNEI. CDR3 in amino acids: CASSEFWMGQGAYEQYF. In DNA form, the CDR3 reads TGTGCCAGCAGTGAATTTTGGATGGGACAGGGGGCCTACGAGCAGTACTTC.

The rearrangement joins TRBV11-2 to TRBJ2-3; D unresolved. The CDR3 extends over 13 amino acids. V lost 1 base and J lost 10, with 12 bases in between. CDR1 is SGHAT, CDR2 FQNNGV, per germline. The CDR3 DNA reads TGTGCCAGCAGCTTAGCGGCGTCGGCGGCGCAGTATTTT. It specifies CASSLAASAAQYF.

The chain employs TRBV5-1 and TRBJ2-2; D remains ambiguous. The CDR3 consists of 16 residues. Germline loops: CDR1 SGHRS, CDR2 YFSETQ. V gave up 0 bases and J gave up 5 bases, with 14 bases separating them. The CDR3: CASSLGSLLGTGELFF. The CDR3 region has the DNA TGCGCCAGCAGCTTGGGTTCTCTTCTCGGGACCGGGGAGCTGTTTTTT.

This clone has just a few counts. This chain connects TRBV6-1 to TRBJ1-5, with a tentative D call TRBD1 (5 bases). The CDR3 covers 13 residues. Between the trimmed V and J ends, which lost 8 bases and 5 bases, there was a span of 13 bases. The germline gives CDR1 MNHNS, CDR2 SASEGT. CDR3 in DNA: TGTGCCAGCCTCGTCAGGGCAGATCAGCCCCAGCATTTT. This codes for CASLVRADQPQHF.

This clone was counted a few times. The rearrangement uses TRBV5-1 and TRBJ1-5; D perhaps matches TRBD1 (6 bases). Germline CDR1 SGHRS, CDR2 YFSETQ. V was shortened by 0 bases and J by 4 bases, with 11 bases between the two germline ends. The CDR3 has 15 amino acids. Written as DNA, the CDR3 is TGCGCCAGCAGCTTGGGGGACATGGTAAATCAGCCCCAGCATTTT. This codes for CASSLGDMVNQPQHF.

The V call is TRBV5-4, the J call TRBJ1-1; possibly TRBD1 for D (6 bases). The ends were cut back, 4 bases at V and 2 bases at J, with 15 bases in the middle. This CDR3 region has 15 residues. Germline-derived CDR1 and CDR2 are SGHNT and YYREEE (reference sequence). CDR3 residues: CASSTPTQGNTEAFF. In DNA, the CDR3 is TGTGCCAGCAGCACTCCTACACAGGGAAACACTGAAGCTTTCTTT.

This clone was seen ten or more times. This sequence joins TRBV15 and TRBJ2-5; D may be TRBD1 (5 bases). Germline CDR1 is LNHNV and CDR2 is YYDKDF (reference sequence). Trimming shortened V by 0 bases and J by 6 bases, and 8 bases separated the two germline ends. This CDR3 has 13 amino acids. As DNA, the CDR3 is TGTGCCACCAGCAGAGATCAGGGCCAGACCCAGTACTTC. It codes for CATSRDQGQTQYF.

This clone was observed a handful of times. The same CDR3 is also encoded by other DNA sequences in this sample. V and J are TRBV9 and TRBJ2-5; 8 nucleotides align to TRBD2. Germline V gives CDR1 SGDLS, CDR2 YYNGEE. V lost 1 base, J lost 4 bases, and 3 bases stayed unmatched. The CDR3 runs to 14 residues. Here the CDR3 DNA reads TGTGCCAGCAGCGTAAGGGCGGGAGGAGAGACCCAGTACTTC. Amino acids: CASSVRAGGETQYF.

This clone showed up just a few times. The genes are TRBV15 and TRBJ2-5; TRBD2 matches at 9 bases. J lost 5 bases, V lost 5 bases, and 6 bases had no gene match. The CDR3 is 14 residues long. The germline V gene has CDR1 LNHNV and CDR2 YYDKDF (reference sequence). The DNA of the CDR3 is TGTGCCACCAGCCCCGGGACTAGCAGGGAGACCCAGTACTTC. Protein sequence: CATSPGTSRETQYF. Full variable domain (remainder filled in from reference TRBV15 and TRBJ2-5): DAMVIQNPRYQVTQFGKPVTLSCSQTLNHNVMYWYQQKSSQAPKLLFHYYDKDFNNEADTPDNFQSRRPNTSFCFLDIRSPGLGDTAMYLCATSPGTSRETQYFGPGTRLLVL.

The chain couples TRBV27 to TRBJ2-1; TRBD2 matches at 12 bases. Trimming at V came to 0 bases and at J to 7 bases, leaving 4 bases not matched to a gene. This CDR3 has 16 amino acids. CDR1 MNHEY and CDR2 SMNVEV come from the germline V gene (reference sequence). The CDR3 DNA follows: TGTGCCAGCAGTTTATCGCAAGGACTAGCGGGAAATGAGCAGTTCTTC. It encodes CASSLSQGLAGNEQFF.

This clone came up once. The chain is built from TRBV7-8 and TRBJ1-1; tentative D call: TRBD1 (6 bases). The CDR3 contains 17 residues. The ends were cut back, 6 bases at V and 1 base at J, with 21 bases in the middle. Germline CDR1 SGHVS, CDR2 FQNEAQ. The CDR3 DNA follows: TGTGCCAGCAGAGGTAACAGGGCCCCCCTTTCGAACACTGAAGCTTTCTTT. Translating it yields CASRGNRAPLSNTEAFF.